The 5 T cell receptor beta chains given below trace back to one sample, sequenced in a study of T cell repertoires in cytomegalovirus infection. From the reads, TCRdb called clonotypes with MiXCR, one entry per CDR3 protein. The table lists approximately 150,000 distinct CDR3 sequences, about 6.3% of them singletons, with approximately 18% in the top ten. The sample taken for sequencing was PBMCs. The receptors were sampled from a human donor in good health (CMV status not recorded). Some clones in this sample may be carry-over from other donors' samples.

This clonotype was counted many times. This chain connects TRBV3-1 to TRBJ2-2; D is unresolved. Trimming left V 3 bases short and J 3 bases short, with 14 bases between. Looked up from germline, CDR1 is LGHDT and CDR2 is YNNKEL (reference sequence). This CDR3 has 16 amino acids. In DNA, the CDR3 is TGTGCCAGCAGCCAGCAGATTCGTAGGTACACCGGGGAGCTGTTTTTT. Translated, it gives CASSQQIRRYTGELFF.

The table lists this clonotype with many counts. V is TRBV28 and J is TRBJ2-7; tentatively, D is TRBD1 (6 bases). This CDR3 spans 14 amino acids. The germline CDR1 and CDR2 sequences are MDHEN and SYDVKM. V was pared by 2 bases and J by 5 bases, with 13 bases between. The CDR3 DNA follows: TGTGCCAGCAGTTTACACAGGGAAGGAAACGAGCAGTACTTC. Translated, it gives CASSLHREGNEQYF.

This clonotype was observed many times. This rearrangement joins TRBV7-2 to TRBJ2-3; D gene uncertain. V shed 3 bases and J shed 6 bases, with 13 bases lying between them. Germline V gene lookup returns CDR1 SGHTA and CDR2 FQGNSA. The CDR3 loop spans 14 amino acids. The CDR3 nucleotides are TGTGCCAGCAGCTTTATCCGAACCTGGGATACGCAGTATTTT. Its protein is CASSFIRTWDTQYF.

At least ten counts were recorded for this clonotype. The chain is built from TRBV5-5 and TRBJ1-5; no clear D gene. The CDR3 is made up of 12 amino acids. Per germline, CDR1 SGHKS and CDR2 YYEKEE (reference sequence). Trimming took off 3 bases at V and 5 bases at J, with 6 bases between the two ends. The CDR3 nucleotides read TGTGCCAGCAGCTCGCCCGATCAGCCCCAGCATTTT. Amino acids: CASSSPDQPQHF. The full variable domain, rest sourced from reference TRBV5-5 and TRBJ1-5, is DAGVTQSPTHLIKTRGQQVTLRCSPISGHKSVSWYQQVLGQGPQFIFQYYEKEERGRGNFPDRFSARQFPNYSSELNVNALLLGDSALYLCASSSPDQPQHFGDGTRLSIL.

This clonotype was picked up many times. This chain joins TRBV7-2 and TRBJ1-4; 7 nucleotides line up with TRBD1. The CDR3 is 16 amino acids. J gave up 6 bases and V 1 base, and 8 bases lay outside the gene matches. Germline V gene data show CDR1 as SGHTA and CDR2 as FQGNSA. For the CDR3, the DNA is TGTGCCAGCAGCTTAGTAACAGGGGCGATTGATGAAAAACTGTTTTTT. Protein: CASSLVTGAIDEKLFF.